These T cell receptor beta chains were read from a single sample in a study of glioma-infiltrating T cells. TCRdb reanalysed the multiplex PCR reads using MiXCR and keeps one entry per CDR3 protein. The repertoire holds about 180,000 distinct CDR3 sequences, more than 35% seen once, with over 4% in the top ten. Sequenced material: glioma tissue, nonneoplastic brain tissue, or PBMCs (not recorded which). These receptors came from a human donor with low-grade glioma or glioblastoma, undergoing nonglioma brain surgery, or in good health (not recorded which). CDR3s include the opening cysteine and the closing phenylalanine or tryptophan. Each record gives: D gene, J gene, clone size, V gene, CDR3 protein, CDR3 DNA. A D gene is named only where the DNA matches it firmly. The size field is filled for only some rows; it gives once, few, many or a size class.

D gene: NA
J gene: TRBJ2-5
clone size: NA
V gene: TRBV12-3/TRBV12-4
CDR3 protein: CASSATGTWGGETEYF
CDR3 DNA: TGTGCCAGCAGCGCGACCGGGACCTGGGGAGGAGAGACCGAGTACTTC

D gene: NA
J gene: TRBJ2-1
clone size: few
V gene: TRBV14
CDR3 protein: CASSQGAFGLFYNEQFF
CDR3 DNA: TGTGCCAGCAGCCAAGGGGCGTTCGGGCTTTTCTACAATGAGCAGTTCTTC

D gene: TRBD1
J gene: TRBJ2-7
clone size: many
V gene: TRBV28
CDR3 protein: CASSLADRVSEQYF
CDR3 DNA: TGTGCCAGCAGTTTAGCGGACAGGGTTTCCGAGCAGTACTTC

D gene: NA
J gene: TRBJ2-6
clone size: NA
V gene: TRBV20-1
CDR3 protein: CSARDFLLSGANVLTF
CDR3 DNA: TGCAGTGCTAGAGATTTCCTGCTATCTGGGGCCAACGTCCTGACTTTC

D gene: NA
J gene: TRBJ1-1
clone size: NA
V gene: TRBV19
CDR3 protein: CASSTLRENTEAFF
CDR3 DNA: TGTGCCAGCTCAACTCTCAGGGAGAACACTGAAGCTTTCTTT

D gene: NA
J gene: TRBJ1-6
clone size: many
V gene: TRBV25-1
CDR3 protein: CASSVPPTGIYNSPLHF
CDR3 DNA: TGTGCCAGCAGTGTTCCGCCGACCGGGATTTATAATTCACCCCTCCACTTT

D gene: NA
J gene: TRBJ2-7
clone size: many
V gene: TRBV11-2
CDR3 protein: CASSPRDYEQYF
CDR3 DNA: TGTGCCAGCAGTCCCCGGGACTACGAGCAGTACTTC

D gene: NA
J gene: TRBJ2-5
clone size: NA
V gene: TRBV3-1
CDR3 protein: CASSQGSPETQYF
CDR3 DNA: TGTGCCAGCAGCCAAGGGTCCCCGGAGACCCAGTACTTC

D gene: TRBD1
J gene: TRBJ2-7
clone size: many
V gene: TRBV28
CDR3 protein: CASSSGTGKYEQYF
CDR3 DNA: TGTGCCAGCAGTTCCGGGACAGGGAAGTACGAGCAGTACTTC

D gene: NA
J gene: TRBJ2-5
clone size: few
V gene: TRBV28
CDR3 protein: CASSAGSGIETQYF
CDR3 DNA: TGTGCCAGCAGCGCCGGCAGTGGGATTGAGACCCAGTACTTC